Listed here is a single T cell receptor beta chain. Its antigen is not known. This sample is drawn from a study of T cell repertoires in cytomegalovirus infection. Across the study: Selection of CMV epitopes for the study included recently identified HLA-C-restricted and well-studied HLA-B-restricted ones. Evidence of both CMV infection and a matching HLA type came from public TCR beta signatures. Overall study results and limits: Summed public TCR beta family frequency identified CMV carriers bearing the relevant HLA. The response measured ex vivo was dominated by TCR beta clonotypes (HLA-C-restricted and CMV-specific).

V shed 5 bases and J shed 7 bases, with 15 bases lying between them. The CDR3 has 14 residues. Germline values: CDR1 SGHTA, CDR2 FQGNSA. TCRdb reprocessed the reads via MiXCR and lists one record per CDR3 protein. The repertoire includes about 920,000 distinct CDR3 sequences, approximately 33% of them detected once, and about an eighth sits in the top ten. This chain connects TRBV7-2 to TRBJ2-1; D ambiguous. The sample in question was cultured CD8+ T cells from PBMCs, obtained from culture after CMV antigen stimulation. The sequence derives from a human donor in good health (CMV status not recorded). Some clones in this sample may be carry-over from other donors' samples. DNA of the CDR3: TGTGCCAGCAGCCCGAAAAGCGTATGGAATGAGCAGTTCTTC. The encoded protein is CASSPKSVWNEQFF.